The 14 T cell receptor beta chains below were found in one sample sequenced in a study of T cells in Graves' hyperthyroidism and ophthalmopathy. What was amplified from RNA transcripts were TCR beta CDR3 regions. Initially, a first-round RT-PCR of the TCR CDR3 employed the HTBI primer set. TCRdb passed the multiplex PCR reads through MiXCR, listing each CDR3 protein once. The table has under 350,000 distinct CDR3 sequences, roughly 13% seen once. Sequenced sample: blood. The receptor set was obtained from a woman in her forties with Graves' ophthalmopathy.

This clonotype came up many times. The gene calls are TRBV6-2 or TRBV6-3 and TRBJ2-5, with 16 bases lining up with TRBD2. Germline lookup yields CDR1 MNHEY and CDR2 SVGEGT. The CDR3 extends over 17 amino acids. V dropped 7 bases and J dropped 4; count of bases not matched to a gene: 9. DNA of the CDR3: TGTGCCAGCATGGGACTAGCGGGAGGGCCGGTGAGAGAGACCCAGTACTTC. Its protein is CASMGLAGGPVRETQYF.

The chain has TRBV20-1 and TRBJ2-5; D possibly corresponds to TRBD2 (5 bases). This CDR3 has 12 residues. V was cut by 4 bases and J by 3 bases, with 9 bases left in between. Germline V gives CDR1 DFQATT, CDR2 SNEGSKA (reference sequence). The DNA for the CDR3 is TGCAGTGCTACCGGGGTAGAAGAGACCCAGTACTTC. Encoded protein: CSATGVEETQYF.

This clonotype was counted at least ten times. The rearrangement joins TRBV20-1 to TRBJ2-5, with TRBD2 matching over 11 bases. Per germline, CDR1 DFQATT and CDR2 SNEGSKA (reference sequence). The CDR3 extends over 17 amino acids. V gave up 0 bases and J gave up 9 bases; unmatched junction bases: 15. The CDR3 coding sequence is TGCAGTGCTAGAGATCTCCGCCTAGCGGGAGGACTAGGATCCCAGTACTTC. This encodes CSARDLRLAGGLGSQYF.

This clonotype was detected many times. The rearrangement joins TRBV11-3 to TRBJ2-5, with TRBD2 matching 8 bases. This CDR3 region has 16 residues. CDR1 and CDR2 (germline): SGHNT, YENEEA. With 5 bases clipped from V and 2 bases from J, the junction kept 10 bases outside the gene matches. The CDR3 DNA is TGTGCCAGCAGCCTTTCGGGGGGCGGGGGGCAAGAGACCCAGTACTTC. Protein: CASSLSGGGGQETQYF.

This clonotype appeared many times. The rearrangement links TRBV7-8 to TRBJ2-5, with D possibly matching TRBD2 (5 bases). From germline, CDR1 is SGHVS and CDR2 FQNEAQ. CDR3 length equals 15 residues. V was trimmed by 5 bases and J by 4 bases, leaving 17 bases between them. The CDR3 spells CASSPIRGFGETQYF. CDR3 in DNA: TGTGCCAGCAGCCCGATCCGGGGTTTCGGAGAGACCCAGTACTTC.

V gene TRBV11-2 combines with J gene TRBJ2-7, with D hard to call. Germline CDR1 reads SGHAT; CDR2 reads FQNNGV. V was trimmed by 0 bases and J by 2 bases, leaving 14 bases between them. The CDR3 extends over 16 amino acids. The DNA of the CDR3 is TGTGCCAGCAGCTTAGATAGGCGCCCTCCGACCTACGAGCAGTACTTC. This encodes CASSLDRRPPTYEQYF.

V gene TRBV5-1 combines with J gene TRBJ1-2, with 7 positions matching TRBD1. Trimming took 0 bases from V and 4 from J; bases not matched to a gene: 12. Germline values: CDR1 SGHRS, CDR2 YFSETQ. The CDR3 has 17 residues. CDR3 protein: CASSLDRTGFTGYGYTF. The CDR3 nucleotides read TGCGCCAGCAGCTTGGATAGGACAGGCTTCACCGGCTATGGCTACACCTTC.

This clonotype appeared many times. The chain uses TRBV28 and TRBJ1-5; weak D call: TRBD1 (5 bases). Trimming took off 3 bases at V and 5 bases at J, with 11 bases between the two ends. Germline CDR1 MDHEN, CDR2 SYDVKM. The CDR3 consists of 14 residues. The CDR3 nucleotides are TGTGCCAGCAGTTTGGGGGGTGAGTATCAGCCCCAGCATTTT. As protein: CASSLGGEYQPQHF.

This clonotype showed up many times. V is TRBV14 and J is TRBJ1-6; 10 bases fit TRBD1. V lost 1 base, J lost 10 bases, and 4 bases stayed unmatched. Looked up from germline, CDR1 is SGHDN and CDR2 is FVKESK. This CDR3 has 15 residues. CDR3 residues: CASSQGTGGGSPLHF. The CDR3 DNA is TGTGCCAGCAGCCAAGGGACAGGGGGAGGATCACCCCTCCACTTT.

This clonotype was picked up many times. The gene calls are TRBV12-3 or TRBV12-4 and TRBJ1-1; D call uncertain. CDR3 length equals 16 residues. Between the trimmed V and J ends, which lost 6 bases and 4 bases, there was a span of 21 bases. The CDR3 sequence is CASRKNPGLLGTEAFF. CDR3 in DNA: TGTGCCAGCAGAAAAAATCCGGGCCTCTTGGGCACTGAAGCTTTCTTT.

This chain links TRBV24-1 with TRBJ2-5; D gene unclear. Germline CDR1 and CDR2: KGHDR and SFDVKD. This CDR3 contains 12 residues. Trimming cost V 2 bases and J 7 bases, with 7 bases left between them. Written as DNA, the CDR3 is TGTGCCACCAGTGATTCTATTGGGACCCAGTACTTC. Translating it yields CATSDSIGTQYF.

The chain joins TRBV27 to TRBJ2-1; D may be TRBD2 (5 bases). Germline CDR1 reads MNHEY; CDR2 reads SMNVEV (reference sequence). The V end lost 5 bases, the J end lost 0 bases, and 17 bases lay between the germline ends. The CDR3 length is 17 residues. CDR3 sequence reads: CASSPSLAPSSYNEQFF. In DNA, the CDR3 is TGTGCCAGCAGTCCCTCTCTAGCACCGAGCTCCTACAATGAGCAGTTCTTC.

This clonotype was observed many times. The chain combines TRBV12-5 with TRBJ2-7; 9 nucleotides match TRBD2. The J segment lost 2 bases and the V segment lost 6 bases, leaving 11 bases of the junction unmatched. The length of the CDR3 is 16 residues. Germline-derived CDR1 and CDR2 are LGHNT and FRNRAP. This chain's CDR3 is CASGSTSSGDPYEQYF. The CDR3 DNA sequence: TGTGCTAGTGGATCCACCTCTAGCGGGGACCCCTACGAGCAGTACTTC.

The chain is built from TRBV5-1 and TRBJ1-1; 7 positions agree with TRBD1. The CDR3 sequence is 15 residues long. V shed 3 bases, J shed 2 bases, and the junction held 7 bases outside the gene matches. Per the germline V gene, CDR1 is SGHRS and CDR2 is YFSETQ. CDR3 amino acids: CASSSGTAGNTEAFF. The CDR3, as DNA: TGCGCCAGCAGCTCTGGGACAGCGGGAAACACTGAAGCTTTCTTT.